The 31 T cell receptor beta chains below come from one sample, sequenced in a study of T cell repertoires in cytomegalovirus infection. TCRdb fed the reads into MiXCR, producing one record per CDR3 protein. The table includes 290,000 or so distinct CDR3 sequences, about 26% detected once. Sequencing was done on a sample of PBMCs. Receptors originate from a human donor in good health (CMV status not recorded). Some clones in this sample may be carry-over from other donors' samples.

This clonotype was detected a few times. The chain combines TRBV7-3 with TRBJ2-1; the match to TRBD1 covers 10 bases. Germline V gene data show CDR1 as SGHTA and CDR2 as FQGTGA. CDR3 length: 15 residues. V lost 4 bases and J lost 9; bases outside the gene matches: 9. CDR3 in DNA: TGTGCCAGCAGCTCCCCGGGACAGGGGTCAGGTGAGCAGTTCTTC. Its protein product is CASSSPGQGSGEQFF.

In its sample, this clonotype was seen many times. The CDR3 DNA reads TGTGCCAGCAGCCAGGACAGGGTAGAGCCCCAGCATTTT. Translated: CASSQDRVEPQHF. The J gene is TRBJ1-5, the V gene TRBV7-2; TRBD1 matches at 8 bases. CDR3 length: 13 amino acids. Germline loops: CDR1 SGHTA, CDR2 FQGNSA. J was trimmed by 8 bases and V by 5 bases; bases with no gene match: 5.

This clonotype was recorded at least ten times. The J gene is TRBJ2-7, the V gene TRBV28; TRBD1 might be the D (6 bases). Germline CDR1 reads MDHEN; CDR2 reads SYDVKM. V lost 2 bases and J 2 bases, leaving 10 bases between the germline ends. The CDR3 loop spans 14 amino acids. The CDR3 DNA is TGTGCCAGCAGTTTAGATTGGGGGCCCTACGAGCAGTACTTC. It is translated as CASSLDWGPYEQYF.

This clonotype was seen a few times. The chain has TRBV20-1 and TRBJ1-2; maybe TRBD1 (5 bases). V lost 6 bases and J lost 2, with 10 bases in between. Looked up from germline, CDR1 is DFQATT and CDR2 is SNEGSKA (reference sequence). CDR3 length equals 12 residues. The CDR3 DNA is TGCAGTGCAGGCAGGGAGAACTATGGCTACACCTTC. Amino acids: CSAGRENYGYTF.

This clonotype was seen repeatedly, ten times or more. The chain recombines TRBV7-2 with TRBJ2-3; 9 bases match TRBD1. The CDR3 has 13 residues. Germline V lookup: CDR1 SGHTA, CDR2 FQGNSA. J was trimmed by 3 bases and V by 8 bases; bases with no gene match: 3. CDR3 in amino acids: CASGTGRTDTQYF. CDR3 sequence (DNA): TGTGCCAGCGGGACAGGGCGGACAGATACGCAGTATTTT. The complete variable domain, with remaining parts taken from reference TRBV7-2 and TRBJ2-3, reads GAGVSQSPSNKVTEKGKDVELRCDPISGHTALYWYRQSLGQGLEFLIYFQGNSAPDKSGLPSDRFSAERTGGSVSTLTIQRTQQEDSAVYLCASGTGRTDTQYFGPGTRLTVL.

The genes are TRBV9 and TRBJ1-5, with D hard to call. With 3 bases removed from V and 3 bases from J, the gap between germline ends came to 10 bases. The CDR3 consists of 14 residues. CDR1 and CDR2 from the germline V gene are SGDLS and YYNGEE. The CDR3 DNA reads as TGTGCCAGCAGCGGCGGACTGTACAATCAGCCCCAGCATTTT. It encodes CASSGGLYNQPQHF.

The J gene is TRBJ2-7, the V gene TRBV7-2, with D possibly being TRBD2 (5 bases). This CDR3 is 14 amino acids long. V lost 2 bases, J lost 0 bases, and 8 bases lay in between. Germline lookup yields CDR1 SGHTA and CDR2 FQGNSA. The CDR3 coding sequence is TGTGCCAGCAGCTTACCGGGATTCTCCTACGAGCAGTACTTC. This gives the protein CASSLPGFSYEQYF.

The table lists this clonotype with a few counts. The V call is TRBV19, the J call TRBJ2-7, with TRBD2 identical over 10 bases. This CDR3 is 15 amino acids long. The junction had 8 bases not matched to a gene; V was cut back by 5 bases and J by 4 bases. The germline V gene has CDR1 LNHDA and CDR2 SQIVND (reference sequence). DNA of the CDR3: TGTGCCAGTAGTGCCGCTAGCGGGAGCGGATACGAGCAGTACTTC. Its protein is CASSAASGSGYEQYF.

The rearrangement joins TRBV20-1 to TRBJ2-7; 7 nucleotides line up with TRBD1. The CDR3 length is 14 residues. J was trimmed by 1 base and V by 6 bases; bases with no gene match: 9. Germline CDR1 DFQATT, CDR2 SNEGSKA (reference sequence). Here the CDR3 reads CSAETNRGSYEQYF. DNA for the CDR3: TGCAGTGCCGAGACAAACAGGGGATCCTACGAGCAGTACTTC.

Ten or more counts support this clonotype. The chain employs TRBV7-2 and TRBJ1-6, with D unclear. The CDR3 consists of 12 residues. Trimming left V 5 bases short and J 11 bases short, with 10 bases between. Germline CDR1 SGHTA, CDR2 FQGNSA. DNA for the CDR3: TGTGCCAGCAGCATTAATGTGGCACCCCTCCACTTT. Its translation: CASSINVAPLHF.

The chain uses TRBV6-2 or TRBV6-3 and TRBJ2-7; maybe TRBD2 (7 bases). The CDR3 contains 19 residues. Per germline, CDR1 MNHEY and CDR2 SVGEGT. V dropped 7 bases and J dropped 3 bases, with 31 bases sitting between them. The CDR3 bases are TGTGCCAGCACCCCCGTGGGCAGGGGTTTTGCGGGAGTTCTCTACGAGCAGTACTTC. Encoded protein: CASTPVGRGFAGVLYEQYF.

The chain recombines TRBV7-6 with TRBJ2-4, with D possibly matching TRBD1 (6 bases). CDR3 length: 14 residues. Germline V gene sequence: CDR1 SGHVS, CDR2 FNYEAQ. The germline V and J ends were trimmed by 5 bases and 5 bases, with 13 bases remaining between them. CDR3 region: CASSNGQSENIQYF. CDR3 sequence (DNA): TGTGCCAGCAGCAATGGACAGTCGGAAAACATTCAGTACTTC.

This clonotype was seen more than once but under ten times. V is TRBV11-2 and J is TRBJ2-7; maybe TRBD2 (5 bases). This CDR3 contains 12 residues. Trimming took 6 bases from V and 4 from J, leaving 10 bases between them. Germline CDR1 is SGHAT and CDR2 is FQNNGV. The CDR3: CASRAGIYEQYF. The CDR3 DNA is TGTGCCAGCAGGGCCGGGATTTACGAGCAGTACTTC.

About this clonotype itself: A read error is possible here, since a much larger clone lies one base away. Here the CDR3 DNA reads TGTGCCTGCAGTGGGAGCGGCGGGGTGGAGACCCAGTACTTC. This encodes CACSGSGGVETQYF. J is TRBJ2-5 and V is TRBV6-2 or TRBV6-3; tentatively, D is TRBD2 (6 bases). CDR1 and CDR2 from the germline V gene are MNHEY and SVGEGT. This CDR3 contains 14 residues.

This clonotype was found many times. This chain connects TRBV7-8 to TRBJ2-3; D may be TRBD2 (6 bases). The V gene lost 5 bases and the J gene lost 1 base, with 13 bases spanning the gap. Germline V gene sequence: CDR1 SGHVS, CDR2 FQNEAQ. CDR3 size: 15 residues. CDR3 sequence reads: CASSSSSAGTDTQYF. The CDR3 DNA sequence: TGTGCCAGCAGCAGTTCTAGCGCCGGCACAGATACGCAGTATTTT.

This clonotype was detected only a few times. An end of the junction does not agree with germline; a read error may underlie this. The CDR3 spells CSARARPTGGDDF. The CDR3 DNA is TGCAGTGCTCGGGCCCGTCCCACAGGGGGCGACGACTTC. The chain combines TRBV20-1 with TRBJ2-1, with TRBD1 matching over 9 bases. CDR1 is DFQATT, CDR2 SNEGSKA, per germline (reference sequence). This CDR3 region has 13 residues.

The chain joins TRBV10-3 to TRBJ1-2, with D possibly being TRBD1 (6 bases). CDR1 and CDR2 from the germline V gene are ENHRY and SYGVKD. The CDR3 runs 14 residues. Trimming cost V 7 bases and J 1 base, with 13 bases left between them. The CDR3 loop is CAITSGAFNYGYTF. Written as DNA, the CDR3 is TGTGCCATCACCTCAGGGGCCTTTAACTATGGCTACACCTTC.

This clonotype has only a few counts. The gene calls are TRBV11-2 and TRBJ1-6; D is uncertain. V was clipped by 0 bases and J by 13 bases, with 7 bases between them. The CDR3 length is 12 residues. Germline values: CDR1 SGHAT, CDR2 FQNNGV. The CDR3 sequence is CASSLETGPLHF. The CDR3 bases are TGTGCCAGCAGCTTAGAGACTGGGCCCCTCCACTTT.

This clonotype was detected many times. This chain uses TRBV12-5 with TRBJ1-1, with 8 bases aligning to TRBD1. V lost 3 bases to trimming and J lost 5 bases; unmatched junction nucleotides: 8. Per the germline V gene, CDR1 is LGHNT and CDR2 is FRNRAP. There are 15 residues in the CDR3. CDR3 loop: CASGFGTGLTTEAFF. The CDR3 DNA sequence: TGTGCTAGTGGTTTCGGGACAGGACTGACGACTGAAGCTTTCTTT.

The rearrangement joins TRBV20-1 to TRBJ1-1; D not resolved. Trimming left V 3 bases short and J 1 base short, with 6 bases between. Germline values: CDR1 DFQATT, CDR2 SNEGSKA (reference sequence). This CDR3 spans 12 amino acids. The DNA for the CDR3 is TGCAGTGCTAGTGAAGGGAACACTGAAGCTTTCTTT. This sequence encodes CSASEGNTEAFF.

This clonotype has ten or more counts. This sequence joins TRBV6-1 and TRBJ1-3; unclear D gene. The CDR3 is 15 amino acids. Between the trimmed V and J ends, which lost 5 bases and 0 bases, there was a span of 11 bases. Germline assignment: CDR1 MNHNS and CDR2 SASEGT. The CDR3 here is CASSLLTASGNTIYF. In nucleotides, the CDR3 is TGTGCCAGCAGTCTACTAACAGCCTCTGGAAACACCATATATTTT.

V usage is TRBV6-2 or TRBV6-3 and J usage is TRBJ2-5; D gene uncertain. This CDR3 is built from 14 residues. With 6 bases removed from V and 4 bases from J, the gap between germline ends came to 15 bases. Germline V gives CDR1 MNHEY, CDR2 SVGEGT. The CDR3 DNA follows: TGTGCCAGCAGCCGTACGGTACAAGGAGAGACCCAGTACTTC. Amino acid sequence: CASSRTVQGETQYF.

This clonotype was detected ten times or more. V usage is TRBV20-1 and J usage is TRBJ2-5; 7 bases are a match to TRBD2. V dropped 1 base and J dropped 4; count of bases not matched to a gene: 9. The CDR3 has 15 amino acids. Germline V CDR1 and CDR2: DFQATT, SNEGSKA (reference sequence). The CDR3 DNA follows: TGCAGTGCTAGAGGCGACGGGAGGCGGGCAGAGACCCAGTACTTC. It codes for CSARGDGRRAETQYF.

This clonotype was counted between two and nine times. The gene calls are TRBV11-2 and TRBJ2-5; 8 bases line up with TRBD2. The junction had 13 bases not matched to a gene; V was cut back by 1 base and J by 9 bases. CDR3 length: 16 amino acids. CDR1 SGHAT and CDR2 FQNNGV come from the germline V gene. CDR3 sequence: CASSLGVSGASGAQYF. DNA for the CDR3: TGTGCCAGCAGCTTAGGGGTTAGCGGGGCCTCCGGGGCCCAGTACTTC. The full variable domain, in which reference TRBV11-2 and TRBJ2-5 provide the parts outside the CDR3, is EAGVAQSPRYKIIEKRQSVAFWCNPISGHATLYWYQQILGQGPKLLIQFQNNGVVDDSQLPKDRFSAERLKGVDSTLKIQPAKLEDSAVYLCASSLGVSGASGAQYFGPGTRLLVL.

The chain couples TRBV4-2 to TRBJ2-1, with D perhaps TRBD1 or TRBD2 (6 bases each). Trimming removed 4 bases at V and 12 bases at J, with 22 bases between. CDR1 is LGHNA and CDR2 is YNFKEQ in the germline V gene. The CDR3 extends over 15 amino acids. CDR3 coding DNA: TGTGCCAGCAGCCCGGACAAGGGGGGTCTTCAGTGGCAGTTCTTC. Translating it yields CASSPDKGGLQWQFF.

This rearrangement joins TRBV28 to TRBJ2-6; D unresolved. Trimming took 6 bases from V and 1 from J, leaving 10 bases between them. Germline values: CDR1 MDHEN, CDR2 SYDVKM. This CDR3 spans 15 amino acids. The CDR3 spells CASRPIGSGANVLTF. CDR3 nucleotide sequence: TGTGCCAGCAGACCAATTGGGTCTGGGGCCAACGTCCTGACTTTC.

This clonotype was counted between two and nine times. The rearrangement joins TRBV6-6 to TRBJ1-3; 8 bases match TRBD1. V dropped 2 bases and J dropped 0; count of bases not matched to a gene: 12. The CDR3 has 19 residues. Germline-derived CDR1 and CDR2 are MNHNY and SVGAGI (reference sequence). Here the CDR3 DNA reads TGTGCCAGCAGTTACGCAATTCCCCGGACAGGGCTCTCTGGAAACACCATATATTTT. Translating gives CASSYAIPRTGLSGNTIYF.

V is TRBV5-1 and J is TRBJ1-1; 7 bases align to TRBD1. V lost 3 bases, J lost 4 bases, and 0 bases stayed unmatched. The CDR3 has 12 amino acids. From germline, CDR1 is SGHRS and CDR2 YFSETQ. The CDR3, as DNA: TGCGCCAGCAGCTGGACAGGCACTGAAGCTTTCTTT. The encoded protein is CASSWTGTEAFF.

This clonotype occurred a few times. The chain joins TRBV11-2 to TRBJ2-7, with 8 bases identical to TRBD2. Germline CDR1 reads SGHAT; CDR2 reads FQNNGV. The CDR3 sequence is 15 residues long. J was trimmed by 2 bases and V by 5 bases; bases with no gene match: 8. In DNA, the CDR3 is TGTGCCAGCAGCATCGCCTCGGGGGGGGCCTACGAGCAGTACTTC. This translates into CASSIASGGAYEQYF. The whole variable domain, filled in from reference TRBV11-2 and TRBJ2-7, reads EAGVAQSPRYKIIEKRQSVAFWCNPISGHATLYWYQQILGQGPKLLIQFQNNGVVDDSQLPKDRFSAERLKGVDSTLKIQPAKLEDSAVYLCASSIASGGAYEQYFGPGTRLTVT.

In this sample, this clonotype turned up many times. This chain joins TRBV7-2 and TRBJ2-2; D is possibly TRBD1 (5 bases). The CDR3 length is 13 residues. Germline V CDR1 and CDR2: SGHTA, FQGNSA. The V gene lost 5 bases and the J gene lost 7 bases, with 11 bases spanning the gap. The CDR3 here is CASSRTGYGELFF. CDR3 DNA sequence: TGTGCCAGCAGCCGCACAGGTTACGGGGAGCTGTTTTTT.

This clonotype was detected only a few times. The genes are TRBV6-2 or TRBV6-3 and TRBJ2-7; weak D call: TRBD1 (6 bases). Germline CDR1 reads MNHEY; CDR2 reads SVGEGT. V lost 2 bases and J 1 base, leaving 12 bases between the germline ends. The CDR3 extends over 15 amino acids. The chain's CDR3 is CASSYGQPFSYEQYF. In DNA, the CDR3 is TGTGCCAGCAGTTACGGACAGCCCTTTTCCTACGAGCAGTACTTC.